This is a list of T cell receptor beta chains from one sample in a study of T-cell reconstitution after alpha-beta-depleted transplantation in children. TCRdb reanalysed the PCR reads using MiXCR and keeps one entry per CDR3 protein. The sample contains around 400,000 distinct CDR3 sequences, roughly 22% of which appear only once. This specimen was PBMCs from the stem cell graft donor, taken from the stem cell graft. Receptors were obtained from a human donor who donated a stem cell graft to a child with acute myeloid leukemia. Each CDR3 is given with its conserved first and last residue. Fields, in order: V gene, J gene, clone size, D gene, CDR3 protein, CDR3 DNA. The D gene is left open where the match is weak. A row's size may be missing; if present it is once, few, many or a size class.

V: TRBV5-1
J: TRBJ2-1
size: many
D: -
CDR3: CASSPQNLSSYNEQFF
DNA: TGCGCCAGCAGCCCCCAAAACTTGAGCTCCTACAATGAGCAGTTCTTC

V: TRBV15
J: TRBJ2-3
size: few
D: -
CDR3: CATRVLPSEGDTQYF
DNA: TGTGCCACCAGGGTCCTCCCTAGCGAAGGAGATACGCAGTATTTT

V: TRBV4-2
J: TRBJ2-3
size: many
D: TRBD2
CDR3: CASSQEGTSTAQYF
DNA: TGTGCCAGCAGCCAAGAGGGGACTAGCACGGCGCAGTATTTT

V: TRBV20-1
J: TRBJ2-7
size: many
D: TRBD2
CDR3: CSARRLAVYEQYF
DNA: TGCAGTGCTCGGCGACTAGCGGTGTACGAGCAGTACTTC

V: TRBV7-2
J: TRBJ1-2
size: -
D: -
CDR3: CASSPQKGRSYGYTF
DNA: TGTGCCAGCAGCCCTCAGAAAGGGAGATCCTATGGCTACACCTTC

V: TRBV7-3
J: TRBJ2-3
size: once
D: TRBD2
CDR3: CASCPGLAGGHWSTDTQYF
DNA: TGTGCCAGCTGTCCGGGACTAGCGGGAGGGCATTGGAGCACAGATACGCAGTATTTT

V: TRBV27
J: TRBJ2-7
size: -
D: -
CDR3: CASSFRGPTYEQYF
DNA: TGTGCCAGCAGTTTCCGAGGCCCCACCTACGAGCAGTACTTC

V: TRBV29-1
J: TRBJ2-2
size: -
D: TRBD1
CDR3: CSVEPGTGLSGELFF
DNA: TGCAGCGTTGAACCCGGGACAGGGCTTAGCGGGGAGCTGTTTTTT

V: TRBV28
J: TRBJ2-3
size: few
D: TRBD2
CDR3: CASSPGGSLNTQYF
DNA: TGTGCCAGCAGTCCCGGGGGGTCACTCAATACGCAGTATTTT

V: TRBV28
J: TRBJ1-5
size: -
D: -
CDR3: CASSFAGTNSNQPQHF
DNA: TGTGCCAGCAGTTTTGCCGGGACAAATAGCAATCAGCCCCAGCATTTT

V: TRBV6-2/TRBV6-3
J: TRBJ1-5
size: -
D: -
CDR3: CASSYGDSNQPQHF
DNA: TGTGCCAGCAGTTACGGCGATAGCAATCAGCCCCAGCATTTT

V: TRBV29-1
J: TRBJ2-1
size: many
D: -
CDR3: CSVGGASYNEQFF
DNA: TGCAGCGTTGGCGGGGCTTCCTACAATGAGCAGTTCTTC

V: TRBV3-1
J: TRBJ2-1
size: few
D: TRBD2
CDR3: CASSQDLAGSYNEQFF
DNA: TGTGCCAGCAGCCAGGATCTAGCGGGATCCTACAATGAGCAGTTCTTC

V: TRBV12-3/TRBV12-4
J: TRBJ1-5
size: many
D: -
CDR3: CASSFNGNQPQHF
DNA: TGTGCCAGCAGTTTTAATGGCAATCAGCCCCAGCATTTT

V: TRBV6-5
J: TRBJ1-2
size: few
D: -
CDR3: CASSYSPFRHENYGYTF
DNA: TGTGCCAGCAGTTACTCCCCTTTTCGGCACGAAAACTATGGCTACACCTTC

V: TRBV9
J: TRBJ2-3
size: few
D: -
CDR3: CASSVGYAGGSTDTQYF
DNA: TGTGCCAGCAGCGTAGGCTATGCAGGGGGGAGCACAGATACGCAGTATTTT

V: TRBV20-1
J: TRBJ2-7
size: many
D: -
CDR3: CSATGTRNYEQYF
DNA: TGCAGTGCTACCGGGACGAGAAACTACGAGCAGTACTTC

V: TRBV10-3
J: TRBJ1-1
size: many
D: -
CDR3: CATRKETTVEAFF
DNA: TGTGCCACCCGAAAGGAGACGACTGTGGAAGCTTTCTTT

V: TRBV7-9
J: TRBJ2-7
size: -
D: TRBD1
CDR3: CASRHGTGGEQYF
DNA: TGTGCCAGCAGACACGGGACAGGGGGTGAGCAGTACTTC

V: TRBV7-6
J: TRBJ2-6
size: -
D: TRBD1
CDR3: CASSFGQGASGANVLTF
DNA: TGTGCCAGCAGCTTTGGACAGGGCGCCTCTGGGGCCAACGTCCTGACTTTC

V: TRBV20-1
J: TRBJ2-1
size: -
D: TRBD2
CDR3: CSARGLIAGDIYNEQFF
DNA: TGCAGTGCTAGGGGGTTGATAGCGGGAGATATATACAATGAGCAGTTCTTC

V: TRBV5-1
J: TRBJ2-3
size: few
D: TRBD2
CDR3: CASSPTVLPSGSTDTQYF
DNA: TGCGCCAGCAGCCCTACAGTCCTACCTAGCGGGAGCACAGATACGCAGTATTTT

V: TRBV29-1
J: TRBJ2-7
size: many
D: -
CDR3: CSVLGQSDEQYF
DNA: TGCAGCGTTCTAGGACAGTCTGACGAGCAGTACTTC

V: TRBV20-1
J: TRBJ1-4
size: -
D: TRBD1
CDR3: CSATEQGRSGKLFF
DNA: TGCAGTGCTACCGAACAGGGGAGGTCAGGAAAACTGTTTTTT